A selection of T cell receptor beta chains follows, all from one sample in a study of blood T cell repertoires in COVID-19. Some clones are missing from TCRdb's copy, which holds only in-frame ones; the method was immunoSEQ multiplex PCR. The data contain around 330,000 clones, approximately 90% of them singletons. Sample: peripheral blood. The receptors come from a woman aged 45-59 years with active or convalescent COVID-19. CDR3s include the opening cysteine and the closing phenylalanine or tryptophan. The order of the fields is V gene, J gene, CDR3 protein.

v_call: TRBV5-6
j_call: TRBJ1-1
cdr3_aa: CASSANRGYFAEAFF

v_call: TRBV19
j_call: TRBJ2-4
cdr3_aa: CASSRRGGNIQYF

v_call: TRBV7-2
j_call: TRBJ1-2
cdr3_aa: CASSYRQVYGYTF

v_call: TRBV6-4
j_call: TRBJ2-7
cdr3_aa: CASSLLAGLCSYEQYF

v_call: TRBV30
j_call: TRBJ1-4
cdr3_aa: CAWSSGGTTTNEKLFF

v_call: TRBV20-1
j_call: TRBJ2-5
cdr3_aa: CSASSGSYQETQYF

v_call: TRBV9
j_call: TRBJ1-2
cdr3_aa: CASSVGAGQGAPGYGYTF

v_call: TRBV6-5
j_call: TRBJ2-7
cdr3_aa: CASRDGTEVSYEQYF

v_call: TRBV15
j_call: TRBJ2-5
cdr3_aa: CATSRPGLADQETQYF

v_call: TRBV30
j_call: TRBJ2-5
cdr3_aa: CAWGSLAEQETQYF

v_call: TRBV9
j_call: TRBJ2-2
cdr3_aa: CASSVDSGNTGELFF

v_call: TRBV7-3
j_call: TRBJ1-1
cdr3_aa: CASSFSRNTEAFF

v_call: TRBV30
j_call: TRBJ1-1
cdr3_aa: CAWSGRVNTEAFF

v_call: TRBV3-1/TRBV3-2
j_call: TRBJ2-3
cdr3_aa: CASSQFSGGGTDTQYF

v_call: TRBV7-2
j_call: TRBJ2-3
cdr3_aa: CASSLVMTATPQYF

v_call: TRBV29-1
j_call: TRBJ1-2
cdr3_aa: CSVEWGQGTSNYGYTF

v_call: TRBV27
j_call: TRBJ1-2
cdr3_aa: CASSWTGGVGPNYGYTF

v_call: TRBV6-5
j_call: TRBJ1-5
cdr3_aa: CASSYSAGANNQPQHF

v_call: TRBV5-1
j_call: TRBJ2-7
cdr3_aa: CASRDSSYEQYF

v_call: TRBV15
j_call: TRBJ1-5
cdr3_aa: CATSRGRNSNQPQHF

v_call: TRBV19
j_call: TRBJ2-7
cdr3_aa: CASSGVAPTYEQYF

v_call: TRBV27
j_call: TRBJ1-5
cdr3_aa: CASSPRTVLSNQPQHF

v_call: TRBV4-2
j_call: TRBJ1-2
cdr3_aa: CASSQEYQGYTF

v_call: TRBV30
j_call: TRBJ2-2
cdr3_aa: CAWGTTNTGELFF

v_call: TRBV10-3
j_call: TRBJ2-2
cdr3_aa: CAISESGLAGTGELFF

v_call: TRBV27
j_call: TRBJ1-4
cdr3_aa: CASSLFFGVGEKLFF

v_call: TRBV6-2/TRBV6-3
j_call: TRBJ2-1
cdr3_aa: CASSPPTTGDEQFF

v_call: TRBV24-1
j_call: TRBJ2-3
cdr3_aa: CATQSAETSTDTQYF

v_call: TRBV7-2
j_call: TRBJ2-7
cdr3_aa: CASSLVGGYSYEQYF

v_call: TRBV9
j_call: TRBJ1-1
cdr3_aa: CASSASARGSTEAFF

v_call: TRBV19
j_call: TRBJ2-1
cdr3_aa: CASSRTRDRGIWEQFF

v_call: TRBV30
j_call: TRBJ1-2
cdr3_aa: CAWGTGGPYGYTF

v_call: TRBV3-1/TRBV3-2
j_call: TRBJ1-2
cdr3_aa: CASSLELSGYTF

v_call: TRBV5-4
j_call: TRBJ2-2
cdr3_aa: CASSFGLAGVGTGELFF

v_call: TRBV19
j_call: TRBJ1-1
cdr3_aa: CASSTGYNTEAFF

v_call: TRBV7-9
j_call: TRBJ2-7
cdr3_aa: CASSSFDEQYF

v_call: TRBV6-2/TRBV6-3
j_call: TRBJ2-7
cdr3_aa: CASSGGTSGSLYEQYF